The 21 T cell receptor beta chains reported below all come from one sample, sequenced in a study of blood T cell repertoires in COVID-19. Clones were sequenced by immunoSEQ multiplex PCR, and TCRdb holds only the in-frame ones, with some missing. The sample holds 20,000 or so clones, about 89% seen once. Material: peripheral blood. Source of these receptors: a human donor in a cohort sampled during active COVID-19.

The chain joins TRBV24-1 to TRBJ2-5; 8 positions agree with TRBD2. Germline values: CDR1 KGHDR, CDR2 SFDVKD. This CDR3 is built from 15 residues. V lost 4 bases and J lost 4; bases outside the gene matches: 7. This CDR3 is CATSDHSGRRETQYF. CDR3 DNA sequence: TGTGCCACCAGTGACCACAGCGGGAGAAGAGAGACCCAGTACTTC.

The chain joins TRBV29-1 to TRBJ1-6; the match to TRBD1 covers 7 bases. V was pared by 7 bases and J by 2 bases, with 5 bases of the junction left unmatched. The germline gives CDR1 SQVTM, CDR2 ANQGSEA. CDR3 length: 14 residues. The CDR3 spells CSDDRAAYNSPLHF. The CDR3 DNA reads TGCAGCGACGACAGGGCGGCCTATAATTCACCCCTCCACTTT.

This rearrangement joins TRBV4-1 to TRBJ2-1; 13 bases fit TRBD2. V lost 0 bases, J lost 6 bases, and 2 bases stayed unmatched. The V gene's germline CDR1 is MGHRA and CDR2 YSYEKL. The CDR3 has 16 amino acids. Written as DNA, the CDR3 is TGCGCCAGCAGCCAAGACAGGACTAGCGGGAGCAATGAGCAGTTCTTC. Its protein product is CASSQDRTSGSNEQFF.

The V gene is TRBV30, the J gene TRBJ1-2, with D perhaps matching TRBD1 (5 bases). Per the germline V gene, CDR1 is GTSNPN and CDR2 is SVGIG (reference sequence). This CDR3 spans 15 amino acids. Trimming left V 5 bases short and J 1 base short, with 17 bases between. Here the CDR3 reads CAWEGVLGDNYGYTF. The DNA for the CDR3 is TGTGCCTGGGAAGGGGTTCTAGGGGATAACTATGGCTACACCTTC.

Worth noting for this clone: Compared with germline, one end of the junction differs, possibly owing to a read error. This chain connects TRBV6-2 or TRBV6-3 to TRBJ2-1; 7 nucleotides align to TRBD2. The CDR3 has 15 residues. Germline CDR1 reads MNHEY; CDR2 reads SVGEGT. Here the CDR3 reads CASSWDYSSSNEQFF. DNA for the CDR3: TGTGCCAGCAGTTGGGACTACTCGTCCTCCAATGAGCAGTTCTTC.

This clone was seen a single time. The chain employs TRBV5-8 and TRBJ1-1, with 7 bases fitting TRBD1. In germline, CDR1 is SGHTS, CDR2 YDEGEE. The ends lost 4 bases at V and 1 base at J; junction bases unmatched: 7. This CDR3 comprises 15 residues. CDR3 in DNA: TGTGCCAGCAGCCAGGACAGGCCAGCGAACACTGAAGCTTTCTTT. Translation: CASSQDRPANTEAFF.

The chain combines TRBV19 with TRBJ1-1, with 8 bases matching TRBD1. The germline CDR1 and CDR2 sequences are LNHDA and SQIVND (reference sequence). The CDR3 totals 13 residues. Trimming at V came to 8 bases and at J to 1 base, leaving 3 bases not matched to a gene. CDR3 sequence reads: CASGQGQNTEAFF. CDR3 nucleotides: TGTGCCAGTGGACAGGGTCAGAACACTGAAGCTTTCTTT.

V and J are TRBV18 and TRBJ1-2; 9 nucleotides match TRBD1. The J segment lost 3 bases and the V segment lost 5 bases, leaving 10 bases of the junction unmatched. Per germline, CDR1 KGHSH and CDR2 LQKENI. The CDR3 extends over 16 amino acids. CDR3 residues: CASSSEGQGWYYGYTF. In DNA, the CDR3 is TGTGCCAGCTCATCAGAGGGACAGGGTTGGTACTATGGCTACACCTTC.

CDR3 nucleotide sequence: TGTGCCAGCATGGGGGACAGGGGATCCTACGAGCAGTACTTC. Translation gives CASMGDRGSYEQYF. This sequence joins TRBV6-5 and TRBJ2-7, with TRBD1 matching 10 bases. V lost 7 bases and J lost 1; bases outside the gene matches: 4. Germline-derived CDR1 and CDR2 are MNHEY and SVGAGI. The CDR3 contains 14 residues.

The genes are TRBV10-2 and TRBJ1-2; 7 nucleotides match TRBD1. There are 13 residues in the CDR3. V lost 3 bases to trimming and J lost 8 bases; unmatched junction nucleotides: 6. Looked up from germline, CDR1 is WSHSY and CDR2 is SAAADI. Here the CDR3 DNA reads TGCGCCAGCAGTGACAGGGACAGAAACGGCTACACCTTC. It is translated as CASSDRDRNGYTF.

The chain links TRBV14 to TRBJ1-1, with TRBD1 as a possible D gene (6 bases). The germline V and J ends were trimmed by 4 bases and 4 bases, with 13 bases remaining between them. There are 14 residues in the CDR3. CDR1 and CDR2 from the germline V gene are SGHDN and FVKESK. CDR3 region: CASSPPGHLTEAFF. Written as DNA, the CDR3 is TGTGCCAGCAGCCCACCGGGACATCTCACTGAAGCTTTCTTT.

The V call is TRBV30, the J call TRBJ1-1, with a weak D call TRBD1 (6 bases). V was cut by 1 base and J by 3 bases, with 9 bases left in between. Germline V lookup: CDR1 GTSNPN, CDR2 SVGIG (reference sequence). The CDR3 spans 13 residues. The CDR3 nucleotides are TGTGCCTGGAGTGCTTACAGGGACACTGAAGCTTTCTTT. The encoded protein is CAWSAYRDTEAFF.

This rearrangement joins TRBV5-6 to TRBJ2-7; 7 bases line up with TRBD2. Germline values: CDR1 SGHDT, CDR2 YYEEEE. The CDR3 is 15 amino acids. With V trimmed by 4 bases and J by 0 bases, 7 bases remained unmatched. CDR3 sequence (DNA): TGTGCCAGCAGCGGGTTTGGGGAGGGCTCCTACGAGCAGTACTTC. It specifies CASSGFGEGSYEQYF.

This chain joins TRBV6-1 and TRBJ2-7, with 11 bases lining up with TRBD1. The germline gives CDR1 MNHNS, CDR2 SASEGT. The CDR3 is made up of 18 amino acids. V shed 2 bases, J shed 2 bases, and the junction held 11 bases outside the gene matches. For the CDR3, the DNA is TGTGCCAGCAGTGAATTCGGGACAGGGGGTATGTTTGCCTACGAGCAGTACTTC. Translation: CASSEFGTGGMFAYEQYF.

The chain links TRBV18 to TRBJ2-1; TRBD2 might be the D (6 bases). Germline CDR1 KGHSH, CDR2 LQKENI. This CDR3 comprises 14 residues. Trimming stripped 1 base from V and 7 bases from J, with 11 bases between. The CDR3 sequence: CASSPRDFLNEQFF. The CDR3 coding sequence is TGTGCCAGCTCACCACGGGACTTTTTGAATGAGCAGTTCTTC.

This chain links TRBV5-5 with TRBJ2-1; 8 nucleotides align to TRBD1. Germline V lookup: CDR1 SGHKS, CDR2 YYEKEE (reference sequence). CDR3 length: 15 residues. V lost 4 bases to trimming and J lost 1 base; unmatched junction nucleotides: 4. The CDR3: CASSDRTGSYNEQFF. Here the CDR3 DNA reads TGTGCCAGCAGCGACCGGACAGGGTCCTACAATGAGCAGTTCTTC.

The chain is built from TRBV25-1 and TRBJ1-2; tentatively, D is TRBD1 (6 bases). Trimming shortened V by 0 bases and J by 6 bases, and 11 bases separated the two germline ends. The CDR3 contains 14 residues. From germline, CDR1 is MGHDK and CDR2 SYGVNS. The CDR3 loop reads CASSEYAGADGYTF. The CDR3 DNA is TGTGCCAGCAGTGAATATGCAGGGGCTGATGGCTACACCTTC.

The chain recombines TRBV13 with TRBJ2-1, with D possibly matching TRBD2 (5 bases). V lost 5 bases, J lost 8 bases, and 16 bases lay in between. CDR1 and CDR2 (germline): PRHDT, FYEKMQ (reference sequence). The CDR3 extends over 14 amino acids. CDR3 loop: CASSTREQNDEQFF. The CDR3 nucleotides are TGTGCCAGCAGCACCCGGGAACAGAACGATGAGCAGTTCTTC.

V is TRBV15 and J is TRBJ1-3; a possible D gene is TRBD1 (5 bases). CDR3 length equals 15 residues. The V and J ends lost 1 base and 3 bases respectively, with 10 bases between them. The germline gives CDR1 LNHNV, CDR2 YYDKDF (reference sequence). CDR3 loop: CATSRGVGDGNTIYF. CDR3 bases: TGTGCCACCAGCAGAGGGGTAGGGGATGGAAACACCATATATTTT.

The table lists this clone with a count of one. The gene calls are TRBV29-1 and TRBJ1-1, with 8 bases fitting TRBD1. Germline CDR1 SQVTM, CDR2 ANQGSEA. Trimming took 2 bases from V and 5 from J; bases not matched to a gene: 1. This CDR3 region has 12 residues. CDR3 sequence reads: CSVEQGATEAFF. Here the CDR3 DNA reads TGCAGCGTTGAACAGGGGGCGACTGAAGCTTTCTTT. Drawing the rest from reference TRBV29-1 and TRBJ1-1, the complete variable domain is SAVISQKPSRDICQRGTSLTIQCQVDSQVTMMFWYRQQPGQSLTLIATANQGSEATYESGFVIDKFPISRPNLTFSTLTVSNMSPEDSSIYLCSVEQGATEAFFGQGTRLTVV.

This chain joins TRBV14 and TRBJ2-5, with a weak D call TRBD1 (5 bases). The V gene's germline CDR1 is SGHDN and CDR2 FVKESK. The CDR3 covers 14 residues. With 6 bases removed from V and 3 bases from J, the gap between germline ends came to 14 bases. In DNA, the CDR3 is TGTGCCAGCAGTTCTCTGGGGCGCGAAGAGACCCAGTACTTC. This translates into CASSSLGREETQYF.